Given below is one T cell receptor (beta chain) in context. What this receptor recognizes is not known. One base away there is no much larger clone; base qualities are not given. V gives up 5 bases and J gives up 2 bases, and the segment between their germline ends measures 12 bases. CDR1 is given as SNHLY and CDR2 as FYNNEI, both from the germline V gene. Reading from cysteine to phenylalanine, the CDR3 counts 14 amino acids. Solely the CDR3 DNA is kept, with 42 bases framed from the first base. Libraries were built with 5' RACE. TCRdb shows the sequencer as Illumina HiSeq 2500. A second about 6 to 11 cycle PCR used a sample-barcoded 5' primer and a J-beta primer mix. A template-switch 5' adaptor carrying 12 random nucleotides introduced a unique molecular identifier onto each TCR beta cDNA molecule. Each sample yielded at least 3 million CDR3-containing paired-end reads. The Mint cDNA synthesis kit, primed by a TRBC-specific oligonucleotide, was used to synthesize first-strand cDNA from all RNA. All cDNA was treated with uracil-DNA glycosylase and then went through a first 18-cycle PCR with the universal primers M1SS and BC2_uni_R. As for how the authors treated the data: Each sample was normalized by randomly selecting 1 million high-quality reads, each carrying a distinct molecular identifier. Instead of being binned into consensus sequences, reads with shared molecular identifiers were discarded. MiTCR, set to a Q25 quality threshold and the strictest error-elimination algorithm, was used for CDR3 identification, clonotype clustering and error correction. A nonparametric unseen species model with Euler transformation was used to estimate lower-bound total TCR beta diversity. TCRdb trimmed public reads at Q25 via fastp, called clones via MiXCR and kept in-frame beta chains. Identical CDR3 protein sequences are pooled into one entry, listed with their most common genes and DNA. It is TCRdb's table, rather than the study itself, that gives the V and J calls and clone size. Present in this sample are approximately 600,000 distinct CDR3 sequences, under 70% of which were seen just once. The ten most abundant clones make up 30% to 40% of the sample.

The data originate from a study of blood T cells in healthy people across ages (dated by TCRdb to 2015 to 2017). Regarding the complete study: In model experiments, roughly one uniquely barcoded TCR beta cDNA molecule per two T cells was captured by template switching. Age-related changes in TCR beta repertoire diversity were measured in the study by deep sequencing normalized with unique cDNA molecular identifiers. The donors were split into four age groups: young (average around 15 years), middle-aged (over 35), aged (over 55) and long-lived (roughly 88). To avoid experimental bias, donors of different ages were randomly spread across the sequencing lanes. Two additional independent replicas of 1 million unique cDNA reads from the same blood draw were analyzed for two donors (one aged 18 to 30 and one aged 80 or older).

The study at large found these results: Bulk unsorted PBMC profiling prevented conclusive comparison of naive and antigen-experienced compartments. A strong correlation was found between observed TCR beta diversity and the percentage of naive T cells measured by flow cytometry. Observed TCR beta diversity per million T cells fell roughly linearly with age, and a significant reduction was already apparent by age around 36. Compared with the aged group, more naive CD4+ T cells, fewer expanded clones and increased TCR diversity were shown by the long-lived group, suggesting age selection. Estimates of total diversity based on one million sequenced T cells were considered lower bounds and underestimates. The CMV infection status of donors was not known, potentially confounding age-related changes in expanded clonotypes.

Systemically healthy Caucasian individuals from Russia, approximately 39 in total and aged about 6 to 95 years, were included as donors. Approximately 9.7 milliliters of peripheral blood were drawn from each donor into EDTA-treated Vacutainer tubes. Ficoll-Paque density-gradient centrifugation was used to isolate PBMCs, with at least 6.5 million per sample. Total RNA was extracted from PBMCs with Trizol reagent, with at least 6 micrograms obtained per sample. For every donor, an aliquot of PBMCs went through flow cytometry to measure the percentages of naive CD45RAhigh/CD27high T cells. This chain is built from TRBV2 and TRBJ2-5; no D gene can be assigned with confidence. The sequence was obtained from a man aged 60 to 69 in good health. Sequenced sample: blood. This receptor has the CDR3 CASSFLAVQETQYF. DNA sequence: TGTGCCAGCAGTTTCCTCGCGGTACAAGAGACCCAGTACTTC. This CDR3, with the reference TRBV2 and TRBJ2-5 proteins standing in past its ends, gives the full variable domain EPEVTQTPSHQVTQMGQEVILRCVPISNHLYFYWYRQILGQKVEFLVSFYNNEISEKSEIFDDQFSVERPDGSNFTLKIRSTKLEDSAMYFCASSFLAVQETQYFGPGTRLLVL.